This entry lists 22 T cell receptor beta chains sequenced from one sample in a study of T cell responses to AZD1222 COVID-19 vaccine. The data were produced by immunoSEQ multiplex PCR, yet TCRdb's version contains in-frame clones alone and is incomplete. The sample consists of about 140,000 clones, 85% to 95% of them appearing once. The sequencing used peripheral blood, collected after recovery from COVID-19. These receptors were obtained from an adult who had recovered from COVID-19.

The chain is built from TRBV27 and TRBJ1-5; D is perhaps TRBD1 (5 bases). Trimming pared 1 base from V and 6 bases from J, leaving 7 bases between. This CDR3 spans 13 amino acids. Germline V gives CDR1 MNHEY, CDR2 SMNVEV (reference sequence). The CDR3 is CASSLWGSQPQHF. The CDR3 DNA is TGTGCCAGCAGTTTATGGGGGAGTCAGCCCCAGCATTTT.

This chain joins TRBV9 and TRBJ2-5, with TRBD2 matching 14 bases. Germline values: CDR1 SGDLS, CDR2 YYNGEE. The J segment lost 10 bases and the V segment lost 3 bases, leaving 5 bases of the junction unmatched. The CDR3 is made up of 14 amino acids. CDR3 sequence: CASSAGTSGSGQYF. In nucleotides, the CDR3 is TGTGCCAGCAGCGCCGGGACTAGCGGGAGCGGCCAGTACTTC. The variable domain in full, completed from reference TRBV9 and TRBJ2-5, reads DSGVTQTPKHLITATGQRVTLRCSPRSGDLSVYWYQQSLDQGLQFLIQYYNGEERAKGNILERFSAQQFPDLHSELNLSSLELGDSALYFCASSAGTSGSGQYFGPGTRLLVL.

J is TRBJ1-1 and V is TRBV6-5; tentatively, D is TRBD1 (5 bases). CDR1 MNHEY and CDR2 SVGAGI come from the germline V gene. Trimming left V 7 bases short and J 5 bases short, with 14 bases between. This CDR3 region has 13 residues. The CDR3 DNA reads as TGTGCCAGCACCCCGATCGGGGGGACTGAAGCTTTCTTT. Amino acids: CASTPIGGTEAFF.

This chain uses TRBV25-1 with TRBJ1-6, with 9 nucleotides matching TRBD1. With 6 bases clipped from V and 0 bases from J, the junction kept 6 bases outside the gene matches. CDR1 is MGHDK, CDR2 SYGVNS, per germline. The CDR3 has 17 residues. The CDR3 nucleotides are TGTGCCAGCAGGGGGGGGACAGGGAGCTCCTATAATTCACCCCTCCACTTT. This gives the protein CASRGGTGSSYNSPLHF.

The CDR3 protein is CASESDTQYF. CDR3 coding DNA: TGTGCCAGCGAATCCGATACGCAGTATTTT. The J gene is TRBJ2-3, the V gene TRBV21-1. TRBV21-1 counts as a pseudogene. The CDR3 spans 10 residues.

The gene calls are TRBV9 and TRBJ2-1; TRBD2 matches 7 bases. The J segment lost 6 bases and the V segment lost 4 bases, leaving 10 bases of the junction unmatched. Germline V gene data show CDR1 as SGDLS and CDR2 as YYNGEE. The CDR3 spans 15 residues. CDR3 region: CASSLMAGVGNEQFF. CDR3 DNA: TGTGCCAGCAGCCTAATGGCGGGAGTGGGCAATGAGCAGTTCTTC.

In this sample, this clone turned up once. J is TRBJ2-1 and V is TRBV28, with 7 bases aligning to TRBD1. With V trimmed by 3 bases and J by 0 bases, 8 bases remained unmatched. Germline V gene lookup returns CDR1 MDHEN and CDR2 SYDVKM. The length of the CDR3 is 17 residues. The DNA for the CDR3 is TGTGCCAGCAGTTTCTTGGGCTGGGACAGCTCCTACAATGAGCAGTTCTTC. Translation gives CASSFLGWDSSYNEQFF. Full variable domain (remainder filled in from reference TRBV28 and TRBJ2-1): DVKVTQSSRYLVKRTGEKVFLECVQDMDHENMFWYRQDPGLGLRLIYFSYDVKMKEKGDIPEGYSVSREKKERFSLILESASTNQTSMYLCASSFLGWDSSYNEQFFGPGTRLTVL.

J is TRBJ2-1 and V is TRBV19; TRBD2 agrees at 8 bases. V was pared by 9 bases and J by 8 bases, with 6 bases of the junction left unmatched. The CDR3 totals 12 residues. Germline assignment: CDR1 LNHDA and CDR2 SQIVND (reference sequence). CDR3 sequence reads: CASNVAGYEQFF. In DNA form, the CDR3 reads TGTGCCAGCAATGTAGCGGGATATGAGCAGTTCTTC. Looking up the rest from reference TRBV19 and TRBJ2-1 gives the full variable domain: DGGITQSPKYLFRKEGQNVTLSCEQNLNHDAMYWYRQDPGQGLRLIYYSQIVNDFQKGDIAEGYSVSREKKESFPLTVTSAQKNPTAFYLCASNVAGYEQFFGPGTRLTVL.

The J gene is TRBJ2-7, the V gene TRBV6-5; 8 bases are a match to TRBD2. Per germline, CDR1 MNHEY and CDR2 SVGAGI. J lost 3 bases, V lost 5 bases, and 6 bases had no gene match. This CDR3 spans 14 amino acids. This chain's CDR3 is CASSPTAGDYEQYF. The CDR3 DNA follows: TGTGCCAGCAGTCCGACAGCGGGAGACTACGAGCAGTACTTC.

V is TRBV7-9 and J is TRBJ1-3; tentatively, D is TRBD1 (5 bases). Germline V CDR1 and CDR2: SEHNR, FQNEAQ (reference sequence). Between the trimmed V and J ends, which lost 4 bases and 0 bases, there was a span of 10 bases. The CDR3 runs to 15 residues. The CDR3 spells CASSYSRVSGNTIYF. The CDR3 nucleotides are TGTGCCAGCAGCTATAGCAGGGTCTCTGGAAACACCATATATTTT.

CDR3 nucleotide sequence: TGTGCCAGCTCACCAACGGGGGACAATTCACCCCTCCACTTT. Translated: CASSPTGDNSPLHF. V usage is TRBV18 and J usage is TRBJ1-6, with D tentatively TRBD1 (5 bases). The length of the CDR3 is 14 residues. From germline, CDR1 is KGHSH and CDR2 LQKENI. Trimming left V 2 bases short and J 7 bases short, with 9 bases between.

The chain joins TRBV6-2 or TRBV6-3 to TRBJ1-1; a weak D match, TRBD1 (5 bases). The CDR3 length is 15 residues. The ends were cut back, 6 bases at V and 2 bases at J, with 16 bases in the middle. Germline CDR1 MNHEY, CDR2 SVGEGT. Written as DNA, the CDR3 is TGTGCCAGCAGCTCACGGGGGGATGCCAACACTGAAGCTTTCTTT. This codes for CASSSRGDANTEAFF.

This chain joins TRBV19 and TRBJ1-1; perhaps TRBD1 as D (5 bases). Trimming removed 10 bases from V and 4 bases from J, with 16 bases in between. Germline V gene sequence: CDR1 LNHDA, CDR2 SQIVND (reference sequence). This CDR3 has 13 residues. The CDR3: CATLGRGGTEAFF. CDR3 coding DNA: TGTGCCACCCTGGGGAGGGGAGGCACTGAAGCTTTCTTT.

The rearrangement uses TRBV29-1 and TRBJ2-5; 9 bases match TRBD1. V lost 7 bases to trimming and J lost 5 bases; unmatched junction nucleotides: 14. The length of the CDR3 is 15 residues. Looked up from germline, CDR1 is SQVTM and CDR2 is ANQGSEA. CDR3 sequence: CSAQAIDRGRETQYF. For the CDR3, the DNA is TGCAGCGCTCAAGCCATCGACAGGGGGAGGGAGACCCAGTACTTC.

V and J are TRBV27 and TRBJ1-5; D remains unclear. The CDR3 extends over 15 amino acids. Germline assignment: CDR1 MNHEY and CDR2 SMNVEV (reference sequence). V dropped 7 bases and J dropped 2 bases, with 15 bases sitting between them. DNA of the CDR3: TGTGCCAGCAAAGAAGGTGGAGGTGGCAATCAGCCCCAGCATTTT. This encodes CASKEGGGGNQPQHF.

V usage is TRBV27 and J usage is TRBJ1-1, with D hard to call. Germline V lookup: CDR1 MNHEY, CDR2 SMNVEV (reference sequence). V was pared by 4 bases and J by 0 bases, with 12 bases between. This CDR3 region has 15 residues. This CDR3 is CASSSSDTLNTEAFF. As DNA, the CDR3 is TGTGCCAGCAGTTCGTCAGACACCCTGAACACTGAAGCTTTCTTT.

The rearrangement joins TRBV3-1 (or the pseudogene TRBV3-2) to TRBJ2-1; 11 nucleotides match TRBD2. Germline loops: CDR1 LGHDT, CDR2 YNNKEL (reference sequence). Losses at the gene ends were 1 base for V and 6 bases for J; bases not matched to a gene: 8. The CDR3 contains 17 residues. The CDR3 reads CASSQVEGLADLNEQFF. The CDR3 nucleotides are TGTGCCAGCAGCCAAGTTGAGGGACTAGCGGATCTCAATGAGCAGTTCTTC.

This rearrangement joins TRBV5-6 to TRBJ2-7, with 7 bases matching TRBD2. The length of the CDR3 is 16 residues. With 2 bases clipped from V and 0 bases from J, the junction kept 8 bases outside the gene matches. Looked up from germline, CDR1 is SGHDT and CDR2 is YYEEEE. The CDR3 spells CASSLTRDYDSYEQYF. The CDR3 DNA is TGTGCCAGCAGCTTAACCAGGGACTATGACTCCTACGAGCAGTACTTC.

The J gene is TRBJ2-1, the V gene TRBV27, with D perhaps matching TRBD1 (5 bases). Looked up from germline, CDR1 is MNHEY and CDR2 is SMNVEV (reference sequence). V was shortened by 5 bases and J by 3 bases, with 14 bases between the two germline ends. CDR3 length equals 15 residues. The CDR3, as DNA: TGTGCCAGCAGTGTAGGGGTTTCGGGCTACAATGAGCAGTTCTTC. Translated, it gives CASSVGVSGYNEQFF.

This chain uses TRBV4-1 with TRBJ2-7; 9 bases are shared with TRBD1. The germline V gene encodes CDR1 MGHRA and CDR2 YSYEKL. The V gene end was trimmed by 5 bases and the J gene end by 2 bases; junction bases not matched to a gene: 7. The length of the CDR3 is 15 residues. The CDR3 sequence is CASSAGTGTTYEQYF. The CDR3 bases are TGCGCCAGCAGCGCCGGGACAGGGACCACCTACGAGCAGTACTTC.

The J gene is TRBJ2-5, the V gene TRBV14; TRBD1 agrees at 8 bases. Trimming took 1 base from V and 5 from J; bases not matched to a gene: 9. There are 16 residues in the CDR3. Germline CDR1 and CDR2: SGHDN and FVKESK. CDR3 in DNA: TGTGCCAGCAGCCAAGGGGGACAGGCGACCTCCGAGACCCAGTACTTC. Translation gives CASSQGGQATSETQYF.

The V call is TRBV28, the J call TRBJ1-6, with D uncertain. V lost 5 bases, J lost 7 bases, and 6 bases lay in between. The V gene's germline CDR1 is MDHEN and CDR2 SYDVKM. This CDR3 spans 12 amino acids. In DNA form, the CDR3 reads TGTGCCAGCAGTCTCCAAAATTCACCCCTCCACTTT. Translating gives CASSLQNSPLHF.